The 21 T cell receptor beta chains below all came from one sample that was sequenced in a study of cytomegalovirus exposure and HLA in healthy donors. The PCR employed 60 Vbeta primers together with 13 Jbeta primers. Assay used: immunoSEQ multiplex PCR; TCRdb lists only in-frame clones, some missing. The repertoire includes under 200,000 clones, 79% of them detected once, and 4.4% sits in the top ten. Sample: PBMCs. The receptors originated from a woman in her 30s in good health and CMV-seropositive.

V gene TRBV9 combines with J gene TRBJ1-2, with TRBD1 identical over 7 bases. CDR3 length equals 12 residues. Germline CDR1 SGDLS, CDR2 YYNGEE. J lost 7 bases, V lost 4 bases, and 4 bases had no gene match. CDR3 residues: CASSPDRFGYTF. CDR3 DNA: TGTGCCAGCAGCCCGGACAGGTTTGGCTACACCTTC.

The CDR3 reads CATSRDGGQGVGSSYNEQFF. In nucleotides, the CDR3 is TGTGCCACCAGCAGAGATGGGGGACAGGGGGTTGGGAGCTCCTACAATGAGCAGTTCTTC. The chain has TRBV15 and TRBJ2-1; 11 bases agree with TRBD1. The CDR3 sequence is 20 residues long. Per germline, CDR1 LNHNV and CDR2 YYDKDF (reference sequence). Germline trimming cut 0 bases from V and 0 bases from J; bases unmatched to any gene: 10.

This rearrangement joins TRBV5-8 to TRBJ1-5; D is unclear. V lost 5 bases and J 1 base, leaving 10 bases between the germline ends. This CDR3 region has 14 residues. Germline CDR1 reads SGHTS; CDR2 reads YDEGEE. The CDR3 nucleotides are TGTGCCAGCAGTCCAAGGAGGAGCAATCAGCCCCAGCATTTT. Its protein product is CASSPRRSNQPQHF.

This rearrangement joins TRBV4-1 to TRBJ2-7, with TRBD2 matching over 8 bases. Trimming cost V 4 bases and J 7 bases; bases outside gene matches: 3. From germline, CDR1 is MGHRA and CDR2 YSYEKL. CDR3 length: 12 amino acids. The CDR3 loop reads CASSPGTREQYF. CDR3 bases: TGCGCCAGCAGCCCCGGGACTAGAGAGCAGTACTTC.

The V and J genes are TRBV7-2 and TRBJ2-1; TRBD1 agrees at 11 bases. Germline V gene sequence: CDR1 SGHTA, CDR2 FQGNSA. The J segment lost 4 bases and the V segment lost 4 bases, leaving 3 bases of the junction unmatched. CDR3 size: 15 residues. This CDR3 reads CASSWDRGDYNEQFF. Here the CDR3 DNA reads TGTGCCAGCAGCTGGGACAGGGGGGATTACAATGAGCAGTTCTTC. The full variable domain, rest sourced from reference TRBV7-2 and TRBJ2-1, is GAGVSQSPSNKVTEKGKDVELRCDPISGHTALYWYRQSLGQGLEFLIYFQGNSAPDKSGLPSDRFSAERTGGSVSTLTIQRTQQEDSAVYLCASSWDRGDYNEQFFGPGTRLTVL.

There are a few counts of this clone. This CDR3 reads CASKPLDSTDTQYF. The CDR3 DNA follows: TGCGCCAGCAAGCCTCTAGACAGCACAGATACGCAGTATTTT. The gene calls are TRBV10-2 and TRBJ2-3; D call uncertain. The V gene lost 7 bases and the J gene lost 0 bases, with 11 bases spanning the gap. CDR3 size: 14 residues. Germline values: CDR1 WSHSY, CDR2 SAAADI.

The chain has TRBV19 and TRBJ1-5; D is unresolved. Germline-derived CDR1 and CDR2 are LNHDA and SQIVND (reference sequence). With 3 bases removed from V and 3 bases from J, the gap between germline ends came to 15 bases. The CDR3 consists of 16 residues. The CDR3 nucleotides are TGTGCCAGTAGTATCAGGCCCGCAGAGATCAATCAGCCCCAGCATTTT. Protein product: CASSIRPAEINQPQHF.

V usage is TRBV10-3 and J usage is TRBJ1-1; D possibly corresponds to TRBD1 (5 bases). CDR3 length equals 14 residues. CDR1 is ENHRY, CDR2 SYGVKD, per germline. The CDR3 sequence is CDTLGGIGSTEAFF. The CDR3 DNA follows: TGTGACACCTTGGGGGGGATAGGGAGCACTGAAGCTTTCTTT.

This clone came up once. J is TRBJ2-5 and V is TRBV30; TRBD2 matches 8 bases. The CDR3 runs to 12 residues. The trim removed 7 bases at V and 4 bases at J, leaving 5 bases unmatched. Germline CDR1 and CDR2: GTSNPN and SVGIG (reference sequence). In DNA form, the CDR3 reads TGTGCCTTTGGGCTAGCGGGAGAGACCCAGTACTTC. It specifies CAFGLAGETQYF.

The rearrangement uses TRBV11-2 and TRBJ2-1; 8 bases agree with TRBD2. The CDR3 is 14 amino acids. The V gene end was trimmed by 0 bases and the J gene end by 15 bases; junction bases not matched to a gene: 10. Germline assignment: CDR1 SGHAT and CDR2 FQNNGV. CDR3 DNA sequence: TGTGCCAGCAGCTTAGATACTAGCGGTGGGGTGGCGTTCTTC. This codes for CASSLDTSGGVAFF.

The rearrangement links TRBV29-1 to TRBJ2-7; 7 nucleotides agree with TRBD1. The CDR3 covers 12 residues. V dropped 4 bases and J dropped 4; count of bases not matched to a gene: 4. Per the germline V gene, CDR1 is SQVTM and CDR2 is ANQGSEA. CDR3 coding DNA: TGCAGCGTTGGACAGGGACGGTACGAGCAGTACTTC. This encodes CSVGQGRYEQYF.

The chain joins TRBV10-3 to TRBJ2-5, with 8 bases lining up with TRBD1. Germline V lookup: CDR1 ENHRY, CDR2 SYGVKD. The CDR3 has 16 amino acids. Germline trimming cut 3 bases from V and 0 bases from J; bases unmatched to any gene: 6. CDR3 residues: CAISESETGDQETQYF. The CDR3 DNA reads TGTGCCATCAGTGAATCAGAGACAGGGGACCAAGAGACCCAGTACTTC.

CDR3: CSVGGGFDTQYF. The CDR3 bases are TGCAGCGTTGGGGGGGGCTTTGATACGCAGTATTTT. This rearrangement joins TRBV29-1 to TRBJ2-3, with D perhaps TRBD2 (7 bases). V shed 4 bases and J shed 6 bases, with 11 bases lying between them. Germline V gives CDR1 SQVTM, CDR2 ANQGSEA. There are 12 residues in the CDR3.

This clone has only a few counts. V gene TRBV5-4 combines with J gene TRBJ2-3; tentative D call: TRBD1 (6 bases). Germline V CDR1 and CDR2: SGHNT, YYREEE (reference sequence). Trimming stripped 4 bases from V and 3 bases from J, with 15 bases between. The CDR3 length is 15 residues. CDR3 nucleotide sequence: TGTGCCAGCAGCCAAGACCCGAGGGGGACAGATACGCAGTATTTT. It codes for CASSQDPRGTDTQYF. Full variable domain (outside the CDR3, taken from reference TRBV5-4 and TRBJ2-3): ETGVTQSPTHLIKTRGQQVTLRCSSQSGHNTVSWYQQALGQGPQFIFQYYREEENGRGNFPPRFSGLQFPNYSSELNVNALELDDSALYLCASSQDPRGTDTQYFGPGTRLTVL.

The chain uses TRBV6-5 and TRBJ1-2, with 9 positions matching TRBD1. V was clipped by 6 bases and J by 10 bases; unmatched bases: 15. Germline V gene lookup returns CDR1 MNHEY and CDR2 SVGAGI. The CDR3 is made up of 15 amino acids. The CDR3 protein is CASSRQTGGIGDYTF. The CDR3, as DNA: TGTGCCAGCAGCCGCCAGACAGGGGGTATAGGGGACTACACCTTC.

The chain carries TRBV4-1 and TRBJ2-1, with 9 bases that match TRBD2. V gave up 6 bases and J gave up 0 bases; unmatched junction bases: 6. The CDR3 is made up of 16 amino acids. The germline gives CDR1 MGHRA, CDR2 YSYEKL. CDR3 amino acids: CASRNPSGASYNEQFF. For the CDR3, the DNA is TGCGCCAGCAGGAACCCTAGCGGGGCCTCCTACAATGAGCAGTTCTTC.

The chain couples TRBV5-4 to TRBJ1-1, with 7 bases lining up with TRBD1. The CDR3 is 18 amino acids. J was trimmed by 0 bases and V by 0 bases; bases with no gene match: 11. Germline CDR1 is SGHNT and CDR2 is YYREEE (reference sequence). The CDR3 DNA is TGTGCCAGCAGCTTGGCCTGGGGCAGGGGGGCTGTGAACACTGAAGCTTTCTTT. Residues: CASSLAWGRGAVNTEAFF.

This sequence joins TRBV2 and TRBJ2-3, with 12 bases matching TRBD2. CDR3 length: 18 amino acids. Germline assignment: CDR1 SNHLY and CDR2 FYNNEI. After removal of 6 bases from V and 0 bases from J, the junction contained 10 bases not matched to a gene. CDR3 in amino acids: CASRHKTTSGRSTDTQYF. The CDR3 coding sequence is TGTGCCAGCAGGCACAAGACAACTAGCGGGAGGAGCACAGATACGCAGTATTTT.

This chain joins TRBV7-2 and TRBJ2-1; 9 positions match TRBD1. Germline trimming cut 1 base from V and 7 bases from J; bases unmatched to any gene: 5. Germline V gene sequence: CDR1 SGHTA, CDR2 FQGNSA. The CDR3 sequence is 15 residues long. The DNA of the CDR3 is TGTGCCAGCAGCTTAGAGGGACAGGGAGTGAATGAGCAGTTCTTC. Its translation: CASSLEGQGVNEQFF.

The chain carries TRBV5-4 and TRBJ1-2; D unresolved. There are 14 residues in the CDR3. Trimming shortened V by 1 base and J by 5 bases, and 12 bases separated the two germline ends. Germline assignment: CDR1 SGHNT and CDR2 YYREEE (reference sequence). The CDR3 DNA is TGTGCCAGCAGCTTGACCACAGACTATTATGGCTACACCTTC. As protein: CASSLTTDYYGYTF. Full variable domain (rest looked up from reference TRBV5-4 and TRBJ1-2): ETGVTQSPTHLIKTRGQQVTLRCSSQSGHNTVSWYQQALGQGPQFIFQYYREEENGRGNFPPRFSGLQFPNYSSELNVNALELDDSALYLCASSLTTDYYGYTFGSGTRLTVV.

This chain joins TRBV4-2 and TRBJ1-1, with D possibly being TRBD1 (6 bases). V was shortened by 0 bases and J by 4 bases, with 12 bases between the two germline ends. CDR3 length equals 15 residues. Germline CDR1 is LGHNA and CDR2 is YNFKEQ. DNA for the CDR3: TGTGCCAGCAGCCAAGATGATCAGGGGACCACTGAAGCTTTCTTT. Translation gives CASSQDDQGTTEAFF.